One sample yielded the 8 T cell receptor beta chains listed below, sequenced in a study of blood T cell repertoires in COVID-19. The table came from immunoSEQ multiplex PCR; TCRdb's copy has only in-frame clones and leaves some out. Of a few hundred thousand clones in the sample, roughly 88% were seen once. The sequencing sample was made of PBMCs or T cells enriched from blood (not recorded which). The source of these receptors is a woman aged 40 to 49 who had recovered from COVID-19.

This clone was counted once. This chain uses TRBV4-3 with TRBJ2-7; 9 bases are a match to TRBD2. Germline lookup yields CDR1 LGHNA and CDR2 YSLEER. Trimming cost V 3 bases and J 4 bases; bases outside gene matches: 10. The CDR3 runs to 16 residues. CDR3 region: CASSHDPGLAGYEQYF. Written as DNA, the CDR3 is TGCGCCAGCAGCCACGACCCGGGGCTAGCGGGATACGAGCAGTACTTC.

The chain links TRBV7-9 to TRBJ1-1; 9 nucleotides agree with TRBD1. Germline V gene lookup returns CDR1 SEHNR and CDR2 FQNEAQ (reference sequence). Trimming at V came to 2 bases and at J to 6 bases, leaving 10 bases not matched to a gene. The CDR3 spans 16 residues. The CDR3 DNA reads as TGTGCCAGCAGCTTAATCGGGACAGGGAATACCTCTGAAGCTTTCTTT. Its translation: CASSLIGTGNTSEAFF.

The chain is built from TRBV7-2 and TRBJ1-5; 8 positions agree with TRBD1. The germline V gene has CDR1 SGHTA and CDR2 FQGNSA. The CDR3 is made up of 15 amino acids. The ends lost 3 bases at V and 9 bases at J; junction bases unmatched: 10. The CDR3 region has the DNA TGTGCCAGCAGCTTTGGACAGGGCCGTTATACGCCCCAGCATTTT. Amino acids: CASSFGQGRYTPQHF.

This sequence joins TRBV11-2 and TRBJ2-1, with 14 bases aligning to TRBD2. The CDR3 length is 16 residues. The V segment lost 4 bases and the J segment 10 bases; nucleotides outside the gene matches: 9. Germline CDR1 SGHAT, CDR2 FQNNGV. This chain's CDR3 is CASSSSTGLAGVEQFF. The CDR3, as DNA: TGTGCCAGCAGCTCATCCACGGGACTAGCGGGAGTGGAGCAGTTCTTC.

CDR3 loop: CASSRGGHQETQYF. CDR3 in DNA: TGTGCCAGCAGCCGCGGGGGGCACCAAGAGACCCAGTACTTC. The V gene is TRBV21-1, the J gene TRBJ2-5; the DNA was not used to check the table's D call, TRBD2. TRBV21-1 is a recognized pseudogene. The CDR3 totals 14 residues.

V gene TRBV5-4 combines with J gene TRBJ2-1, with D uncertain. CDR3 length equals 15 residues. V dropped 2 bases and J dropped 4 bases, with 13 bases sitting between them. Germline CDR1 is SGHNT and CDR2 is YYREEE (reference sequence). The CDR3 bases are TGTGCCAGCAGCTTAACAGCCCTTACGTACAATGAGCAGTTCTTC. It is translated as CASSLTALTYNEQFF.

In DNA form, the CDR3 reads TGCAGCGTTTCGCTAGGAATGAACACTGAAGCTTTCTTT. It is translated as CSVSLGMNTEAFF. The chain combines TRBV29-1 with TRBJ1-1; D gene ambiguous. This CDR3 is 13 amino acids long. CDR1 SQVTM and CDR2 ANQGSEA come from the germline V gene. Trimming shortened V by 5 bases and J by 0 bases, and 10 bases separated the two germline ends. Filled out from reference TRBV29-1 and TRBJ1-1, the complete variable domain reads SAVISQKPSRDICQRGTSLTIQCQVDSQVTMMFWYRQQPGQSLTLIATANQGSEATYESGFVIDKFPISRPNLTFSTLTVSNMSPEDSSIYLCSVSLGMNTEAFFGQGTRLTVV.

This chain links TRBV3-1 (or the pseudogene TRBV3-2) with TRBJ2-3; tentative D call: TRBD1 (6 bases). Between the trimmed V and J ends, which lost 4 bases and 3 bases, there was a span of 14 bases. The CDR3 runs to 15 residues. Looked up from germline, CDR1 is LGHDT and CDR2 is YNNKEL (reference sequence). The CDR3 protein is CASSRGDIRTDTQYF. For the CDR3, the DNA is TGTGCCAGCAGCCGAGGGGACATTAGAACAGATACGCAGTATTTT.